The clone carrying this TCR beta chain was counted a few times. Its antigen remains unidentified. Germline V gene sequence: CDR1 MNHEY, CDR2 SVGAGI. The V end was cut by 0 bases, the J end by 7 bases, with 9 bases between. CDR3 length: 13 amino acids. The sample is drawn from a study of T cells after yellow fever vaccination. Study overall: Fractions with few cells were prepared using SMART-Seq v4 Ultra Low Input.

Study-wide results and limits: Only a small proportion of the clonotypes turned up in both the CD4 and the CD8 compartments, likely arising from convergent recombination. A weaker but faster secondary response was observed, peaking on day 5 versus 15.

The study made its TCR cDNA through 5'RACE template switching. That step introduced a universal primer site along with UMIs. MiXCR was run by TCRdb on the 5' RACE reads, yielding one entry per CDR3 protein. The table shows under 400,000 distinct CDR3 sequences, with around 12% occurring only once. The clonotype comes from a man younger than 35 who received the YFV17D yellow fever vaccine. The chain combines TRBV6-5 with TRBJ1-2, with D uncertain. The sequencing here drew on CD4+ T cells sorted from PBMCs, taken 15 days after the yellow fever booster vaccination. This CDR3 reads CASSYSLKSGYTF. The CDR3 nucleotides are TGTGCCAGCAGTTACTCGCTGAAATCTGGCTACACCTTC.